The rows below give T cell receptor beta chains drawn from one sample of a study of blood T cell repertoires in COVID-19. Profiled with immunoSEQ multiplex PCR; TCRdb holds only in-frame clones, not every one. The sample has 90,000 to 110,000 clones, around 74% seen once. The source material was peripheral blood. These receptors were collected from a woman aged 65 to 85 with acute or convalescent COVID-19. Each CDR3 is given with its conserved first and last residue. The D gene is left open where the match is weak. Some rows have no size entry. The others give once, few or many, or a class for an expanded clone.

14,-,TRBV7-8,-,TRBJ2-5,TGTGCCAGCAGCTTAGTTCCCAGCCAAGAGACCCAGTACTTC,CASSLVPSQETQYF
16,-,TRBV29-1,TRBD1,TRBJ2-7,TGCAGCGTTGAGGCCAGGGGGCTGGGGGCACGCTACGAGCAGTACTTC,CSVEARGLGARYEQYF
14,-,TRBV6-5,-,TRBJ2-5,TGTGCCAGCATTAAATCGGGGGGCCCCGAGACCCAGTACTTC,CASIKSGGPETQYF
15,-,TRBV5-1,TRBD1,TRBJ1-1,TGCGCCAGCAGCTTGACAGGGGTGAAGGCGACTGAAGCTTTCTTT,CASSLTGVKATEAFF
14,-,TRBV6-5,-,TRBJ1-4,TGTGCCAGCAGGAGAATCCAGGGGAATGAAAAACTGTTTTTT,CASRRIQGNEKLFF
15,-,TRBV18,TRBD2,TRBJ2-7,TGTGCCAGCTCTCCTGGACTAGCGGGGATGTACGAGCAGTACTTC,CASSPGLAGMYEQYF
13,-,TRBV5-8,-,TRBJ2-4,TGTGCCAGCAGCCAGAACCAGGGAAACATTCAGTACTTC,CASSQNQGNIQYF
12,once,TRBV27,-,TRBJ2-7,TGTGCCACCAGGGGCAATCACTACGAGCAGTACTTC,CATRGNHYEQYF
13,-,TRBV19,-,TRBJ1-2,TGTGCCAGTTCAGACAGCTTTAACTATGGCTACACCTTC,CASSDSFNYGYTF
16,-,TRBV14,-,TRBJ1-2,TGTGCCAGCAGCCAAGATTTGCGGGGGGCAGGCTATGGCTACACCTTC,CASSQDLRGAGYGYTF
13,-,TRBV3-1/TRBV3-2,-,TRBJ1-1,TGTGCCAGCAGCCAAGACTGGAGCGCTGAAGCTTTCTTT,CASSQDWSAEAFF
16,few,TRBV7-9,-,TRBJ1-5,TGTGCCAGCAGCTTAAACCTGGGGGCGGGCGGTCAGCCCCAGCATTTT,CASSLNLGAGGQPQHF
16,-,TRBV6-5,TRBD2,TRBJ2-5,TGTGCCAGCAGTTACGAGGAGCGGGGGGGCCAAGAGACCCAGTACTTC,CASSYEERGGQETQYF
18,few,TRBV11-2,-,TRBJ1-4,TGTGCCAGCAGCTCTCGACAAGGGAGAATTGCAACTAATGAAAAACTGTTTTTT,CASSSRQGRIATNEKLFF
12,-,TRBV6-2/TRBV6-3,-,TRBJ1-1,TGTGCCAGCAGTAAGCTGTCCTCCGAGGCTTTCTTT,CASSKLSSEAFF